The 2 T cell receptor beta chains below all came from one sample that was sequenced in a study of CD8+ T cells in alopecia areata. Extracted RNA was reverse transcribed into cDNA, the sequencing template. This table comes from immunoSEQ multiplex PCR, and its TCRdb copy is limited to in-frame clones, with some not included. Here the sample spans some 240,000 clones, more than 45% being singletons. Noted treatment: oral pan-JAK inhibitor, 5-10 mg twice daily. Sequencing was performed on CD4+ T cells sorted from blood, taken at week 4, from a patient treated with tofacitinib. These receptors all stem from a human donor with alopecia areata.

CDR3 DNA: TGTGCCAGCAGTTCCCCCAGGGTAACAGAGACCCAGTACTTC. It codes for CASSSPRVTETQYF. The chain couples TRBV6-5 to TRBJ2-5, with a possible D match to TRBD1 (5 bases). The CDR3 is 14 amino acids. Trimming took off 4 bases at V and 4 bases at J, with 13 bases between the two ends. Germline CDR1 is MNHEY and CDR2 is SVGAGI.

The chain has TRBV11-2 and TRBJ2-5; a possible D gene is TRBD2 (5 bases). Looked up from germline, CDR1 is SGHAT and CDR2 is FQNNGV. The V and J ends lost 1 base and 4 bases respectively, with 16 bases between them. The CDR3 spans 16 residues. The CDR3 bases are TGTGCCAGCAGCTTAGCGTCTGGGAGTTCCGGAGAGACCCAGTACTTC. This codes for CASSLASGSSGETQYF.